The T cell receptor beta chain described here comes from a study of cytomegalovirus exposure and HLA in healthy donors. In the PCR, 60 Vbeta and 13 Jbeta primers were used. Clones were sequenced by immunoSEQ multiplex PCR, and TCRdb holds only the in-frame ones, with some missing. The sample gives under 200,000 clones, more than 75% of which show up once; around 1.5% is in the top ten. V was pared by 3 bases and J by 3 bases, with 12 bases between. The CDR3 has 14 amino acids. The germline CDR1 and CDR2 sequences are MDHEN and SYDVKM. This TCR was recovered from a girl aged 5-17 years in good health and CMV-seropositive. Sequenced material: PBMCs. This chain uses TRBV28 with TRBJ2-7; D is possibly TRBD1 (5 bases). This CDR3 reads CASSFGQGFYEQYF. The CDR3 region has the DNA TGTGCCAGCAGTTTTGGTCAGGGTTTCTACGAGCAGTACTTC.